A single sample gave rise to the 2 T cell receptor beta chains below, sequenced in a study of blood T cells in healthy people across ages (dated by TCRdb to 2013 to 2016). Library prep was done by 5' RACE. The instrument was an Illumina HiSeq 2500. The second PCR ran for about 7 to 11 cycles and used a J-beta primer mix along with a sample-barcoded 5' primer. TCRdb trimmed public reads at Q25 via fastp, called clones via MiXCR and kept in-frame beta chains. Each CDR3 protein appears once, grouped with its most common genes and DNA. This sample has 850,000 to 1,000,000 distinct CDR3 sequences in its table, and roughly 51% of those were observed once. The ten largest clones add up to about a fifth of the sample. The sequencing sample was made of blood. The receptor source for this set is a woman aged 60-75 years in good health.

The genes are TRBV3-1 and TRBJ2-5, with D perhaps TRBD1 (6 bases). The end of the DNA aligns better with TRBJ2-7, so the J call may be wrong. Germline CDR1 reads LGHDT; CDR2 reads YNNKEL (reference sequence). The CDR3 sequence is 17 residues long. In DNA form, the CDR3 reads TGTGCCAGCAGCCAGTCCCCGACAGGAAGGGGCTTCTACGAGCAGTACTTC. As protein: CASSQSPTGRGFYEQYF.

V gene TRBV20-1 combines with J gene TRBJ2-3, with 9 bases fitting TRBD2. J was trimmed by 2 bases and V by 4 bases; bases with no gene match: 10. This CDR3 comprises 16 residues. Germline V lookup: CDR1 DFQATT, CDR2 SNEGSKA (reference sequence). CDR3 in DNA: TGCAGTGCTACGGCCGGGCTAGCGGGGCACACAGATACGCAGTATTTT. Translated: CSATAGLAGHTDTQYF.